A single sample is the source of the 32 T cell receptor beta chains below, sequenced in a study of early T cells in non-severe SARS-CoV-2 infection. A single record per CDR3 protein comes from TCRdb applying MiXCR to the 5' RACE reads. The table lists tens of thousands of distinct CDR3 sequences, 8% to 13% of them singletons. Source: whole blood, taken at baseline. The receptors originated from an adult who was a healthcare worker with PCR-confirmed SARS-CoV-2 infection or an uninfected control (not recorded which).

This clonotype has at least ten counts. CDR3 DNA sequence: TGCGCCAGCTATTATAAACCCAGACGGGACAGCTATTCACCCCTCCACTTT. It specifies CASYYKPRRDSYSPLHF. This chain connects TRBV5-1 to TRBJ1-6, with 7 bases lining up with TRBD1. CDR3 size: 17 residues. The ends lost 7 bases at V and 8 bases at J; junction bases unmatched: 18. CDR1 is SGHRS, CDR2 YFSETQ, per germline. Based on the CDR3 plus reference TRBV5-1 and TRBJ1-6, the full variable domain is KAGVTQTPRYLIKTRGQQVTLSCSPISGHRSVSWYQQTPGQGLQFLFEYFSETQRNKGNFPGRFSGRQFSNSRSEMNVSTLELGDSALYLCASYYKPRRDSYSPLHFGNGTRLTVT.

This rearrangement joins TRBV6-5 to TRBJ2-1; 8 nucleotides line up with TRBD1. Germline V gene lookup returns CDR1 MNHEY and CDR2 SVGAGI. Trimming cost V 6 bases and J 9 bases; bases outside gene matches: 13. This CDR3 region has 15 residues. Here the CDR3 DNA reads TGTGCCAGCAGCCGAGGAGGGACAGGCATCGTTGAGCAGTTCTTC. Translated: CASSRGGTGIVEQFF.

This clonotype was picked up a small number of times. J is TRBJ2-3 and V is TRBV9; weak D call: TRBD2 (5 bases). The CDR3 consists of 16 residues. The germline V gene has CDR1 SGDLS and CDR2 YYNGEE. V was shortened by 0 bases and J by 0 bases, with 11 bases between the two germline ends. CDR3 sequence: CASSVGGSASTDTQYF. The CDR3 nucleotides are TGTGCCAGCAGCGTAGGCGGGTCAGCTAGCACAGATACGCAGTATTTT.

This clonotype was picked up many times. V is TRBV18 and J is TRBJ2-1; the D call may be TRBD1 or TRBD2 (6 bases each). Looked up from germline, CDR1 is KGHSH and CDR2 is LQKENI. Trimming cost V 6 bases and J 8 bases, with 14 bases left between them. The CDR3 contains 13 residues. The CDR3 here is CASSRGTFHEQFF. The CDR3 DNA sequence: TGTGCCAGCTCTCGGGGGACATTCCATGAGCAGTTCTTC.

This chain uses TRBV28 with TRBJ2-7; D gene ambiguous. The ends were cut back, 2 bases at V and 3 bases at J, with 8 bases in the middle. The CDR3 has 13 amino acids. Germline assignment: CDR1 MDHEN and CDR2 SYDVKM. The CDR3 region has the DNA TGTGCCAGCAGTTTAGGGAATTTCTACGAGCAGTACTTC. It translates to CASSLGNFYEQYF.

This clonotype has a handful of counts. The CDR3 nucleotides are TGTGCCAGCAGCTTGTCGCCACTAGCGGGAGCCCAAGAGACCCAGTACTTC. Translating it yields CASSLSPLAGAQETQYF. This chain connects TRBV11-2 to TRBJ2-5; TRBD2 matches at 11 bases. Germline assignment: CDR1 SGHAT and CDR2 FQNNGV. The CDR3 totals 17 residues. V shed 3 bases and J 1 base; nucleotides not matched to a gene: 7.

This clonotype has a count of ten or more. The V gene is TRBV11-2, the J gene TRBJ2-6, with 9 positions matching TRBD2. The V and J ends lost 6 bases and 0 bases, in that order; junction bases with no gene match: 9. The V gene's germline CDR1 is SGHAT and CDR2 FQNNGV. This CDR3 spans 18 amino acids. In DNA, the CDR3 is TGTGCCAGCAGGCCCACCCTAGCGGGGAGCTCTGGGGCCAACGTCCTGACTTTC. Its protein product is CASRPTLAGSSGANVLTF. Drawing the rest from reference TRBV11-2 and TRBJ2-6, the complete variable domain is EAGVAQSPRYKIIEKRQSVAFWCNPISGHATLYWYQQILGQGPKLLIQFQNNGVVDDSQLPKDRFSAERLKGVDSTLKIQPAKLEDSAVYLCASRPTLAGSSGANVLTFGAGSRLTVL.

This clonotype was detected a few times. The chain carries TRBV20-1 and TRBJ1-1; tentatively, D is TRBD1 (5 bases). With 0 bases removed from V and 4 bases from J, the gap between germline ends came to 12 bases. Germline lookup yields CDR1 DFQATT and CDR2 SNEGSKA (reference sequence). The CDR3 is made up of 14 amino acids. The CDR3 here is CSAREATEVTEAFF. The CDR3 DNA reads TGCAGTGCTAGAGAAGCGACAGAGGTCACTGAAGCTTTCTTT.

Only a few counts were recorded for this clonotype. DNA of the CDR3: TGTGCCAGTACAAAAGACAGAACCAATCAGCCCCAGCATTTT. It is translated as CASTKDRTNQPQHF. V usage is TRBV12-3 or TRBV12-4 and J usage is TRBJ1-5; D might be TRBD1 (5 bases). With 9 bases removed from V and 3 bases from J, the gap between germline ends came to 15 bases. The CDR3 spans 14 residues.

This clonotype has at least ten counts. The gene calls are TRBV10-3 and TRBJ1-2, with 7 bases fitting TRBD1. This CDR3 is 12 amino acids long. Germline lookup yields CDR1 ENHRY and CDR2 SYGVKD. Trimming took 6 bases from V and 4 from J; bases not matched to a gene: 2. CDR3 loop: CAISPGGYGYTF. For the CDR3, the DNA is TGTGCCATCAGCCCAGGGGGCTATGGCTACACCTTC.

There are a few counts of this clonotype. The chain is built from TRBV5-5 and TRBJ1-2; D ambiguous. Germline V gene data show CDR1 as SGHKS and CDR2 as YYEKEE (reference sequence). This CDR3 is 13 amino acids long. The germline V and J ends were trimmed by 0 bases and 4 bases, with 7 bases remaining between them. CDR3 in amino acids: CASSLDGLYGYTF. In DNA form, the CDR3 reads TGTGCCAGCAGCTTGGACGGCCTCTATGGCTACACCTTC.

The table lists this clonotype with many counts. V and J are TRBV7-9 and TRBJ2-3; D gene unclear. The CDR3 is 11 residues long. V lost 10 bases and J 6 bases, leaving 11 bases between the germline ends. Germline CDR1 reads SEHNR; CDR2 reads FQNEAQ (reference sequence). In DNA, the CDR3 is TGTGCCACGGGTGATTCGGATACGCAGTATTTT. Its translation is CATGDSDTQYF. Drawing the rest from reference TRBV7-9 and TRBJ2-3, the complete variable domain is DTGVSQNPRHKITKRGQNVTFRCDPISEHNRLYWYRQTLGQGPEFLTYFQNEAQLEKSRLLSDRFSAERPKGSFSTLEIQRTEQGDSAMYLCATGDSDTQYFGPGTRLTVL.

This clonotype was counted only a few times. The J gene is TRBJ2-3, the V gene TRBV19; D not resolved. In germline, CDR1 is LNHDA, CDR2 SQIVND (reference sequence). The CDR3 runs 11 residues. Trimming took 4 bases from V and 4 from J, leaving 3 bases between them. In nucleotides, the CDR3 is TGTGCCAGTAGTAAAGCAGATACGCAGTATTTT. Its protein product is CASSKADTQYF.

This clonotype came up a few times. CDR3 in amino acids: CAWGTGYYEQYF. CDR3 sequence (DNA): TGTGCCTGGGGGACAGGGTACTACGAGCAGTACTTC. The chain recombines TRBV30 with TRBJ2-7, with 9 bases that match TRBD1. Trimming removed 5 bases from V and 3 bases from J; junction bases left unmatched: 2. This CDR3 has 12 residues. The germline gives CDR1 GTSNPN, CDR2 SVGIG (reference sequence).

This clonotype was seen at least ten times. The chain uses TRBV7-9 and TRBJ1-6; D remains unclear. This CDR3 is 14 amino acids long. The germline gives CDR1 SEHNR, CDR2 FQNEAQ (reference sequence). Trimming stripped 2 bases from V and 10 bases from J, with 12 bases between. The CDR3 sequence is CASSLPRRGSPLHF. CDR3 coding DNA: TGTGCCAGCAGCTTACCTAGACGCGGGTCACCCCTCCACTTT.

This clonotype was seen more than once but under ten times. The chain carries TRBV7-3 and TRBJ2-5; D perhaps matches TRBD2 (5 bases). Germline V gene lookup returns CDR1 SGHTA and CDR2 FQGTGA. V was pared by 2 bases and J by 5 bases, with 15 bases between. The CDR3 consists of 15 residues. Written as DNA, the CDR3 is TGTGCCAGCAGCTTACAAGGACTCGTCCAGGAGACCCAGTACTTC. Encoded protein: CASSLQGLVQETQYF.

This clonotype has just a few counts. The chain has TRBV7-7 and TRBJ2-5, with 8 bases lining up with TRBD1. After removal of 5 bases from V and 5 bases from J, the junction contained 13 bases not matched to a gene. The germline V gene has CDR1 SSHAT and CDR2 FNYEAQ (reference sequence). This CDR3 region has 16 residues. CDR3 DNA sequence: TGTGCCAGCAGCCCCAACGCAGGGGGCGCGCTGGAGACCCAGTACTTC. Its protein product is CASSPNAGGALETQYF.

This rearrangement joins TRBV12-3 or TRBV12-4 to TRBJ2-2; D may match TRBD1 or TRBD2 (5 bases each). The V gene lost 8 bases and the J gene lost 7 bases, with 20 bases spanning the gap. The CDR3 has 15 residues. Here the CDR3 DNA reads TGTGCCAGCCGCTCTAGCTTGGGGCACATCGGGGAGCTGTTTTTT. Protein sequence: CASRSSLGHIGELFF.

Only a few counts were recorded for this clonotype. The chain has TRBV28 and TRBJ2-7; a possible D gene is TRBD2 (5 bases). The CDR3 sequence is 15 residues long. Germline CDR1 and CDR2: MDHEN and SYDVKM. Trimming stripped 5 bases from V and 5 bases from J, with 19 bases between. The CDR3 DNA is TGTGCCAGCAGTACTTGGGGTGAGGGAAAGGACGAGCAGTACTTC. This encodes CASSTWGEGKDEQYF. Supplemented by reference TRBV28 and TRBJ2-7, the full variable domain reads DVKVTQSSRYLVKRTGEKVFLECVQDMDHENMFWYRQDPGLGLRLIYFSYDVKMKEKGDIPEGYSVSREKKERFSLILESASTNQTSMYLCASSTWGEGKDEQYFGPGTRLTVT.

This chain uses TRBV4-1 with TRBJ1-1; no reliable D call. The germline CDR1 and CDR2 sequences are MGHRA and YSYEKL. The CDR3 sequence is 15 residues long. V lost 0 bases to trimming and J lost 11 bases, with 19 bases between them. The CDR3 loop reads CASSQEGHANEVAFF. The CDR3 nucleotides read TGCGCCAGCAGCCAAGAGGGTCACGCCAACGAGGTGGCTTTCTTT.

This clonotype was observed many times. The gene calls are TRBV10-3 and TRBJ2-3; D perhaps matches TRBD1 (5 bases). Trimming pared 6 bases from V and 5 bases from J, leaving 15 bases between. Looked up from germline, CDR1 is ENHRY and CDR2 is SYGVKD. This CDR3 is built from 14 residues. The CDR3 DNA reads as TGTGCCATCAGAAGACAGACCTCCGGAGATACGCAGTATTTT. Its translation is CAIRRQTSGDTQYF.

This sequence joins TRBV12-3 or TRBV12-4 and TRBJ2-5, with TRBD2 matching over 10 bases. J gave up 4 bases and V 6 bases, and 8 bases lay outside the gene matches. The CDR3 length is 15 residues. The CDR3 DNA sequence: TGTGCCAGCAGCCTGCCTAGCGGGAGTACAGAGACCCAGTACTTC. Amino acids: CASSLPSGSTETQYF.

Many counts were recorded for this clonotype. The CDR3 DNA follows: TGTGCCAGCAGTTCGAGAGGAAACACCATATATTTT. Translating gives CASSSRGNTIYF. The chain links TRBV28 to TRBJ1-3; no firm D call. Trimming pared 4 bases from V and 4 bases from J, leaving 5 bases between. The CDR3 length is 12 residues. Germline V gene lookup returns CDR1 MDHEN and CDR2 SYDVKM.

This clonotype was counted ten times or more. CDR3 loop: CASSLPNYGYTF. Written as DNA, the CDR3 is TGTGCCAGCAGCTTGCCTAACTATGGCTACACCTTC. This rearrangement joins TRBV11-2 to TRBJ1-2; no reliable D call. V dropped 3 bases and J dropped 0 bases, with 2 bases sitting between them. The CDR3 runs 12 residues. Per germline, CDR1 SGHAT and CDR2 FQNNGV. The whole variable domain, remainder taken from reference TRBV11-2 and TRBJ1-2, is EAGVAQSPRYKIIEKRQSVAFWCNPISGHATLYWYQQILGQGPKLLIQFQNNGVVDDSQLPKDRFSAERLKGVDSTLKIQPAKLEDSAVYLCASSLPNYGYTFGSGTRLTVV.

This clonotype was counted many times. The chain uses TRBV6-1 and TRBJ1-6; the match to TRBD1 covers 7 bases. From germline, CDR1 is MNHNS and CDR2 SASEGT. Germline trimming cut 4 bases from V and 8 bases from J; bases unmatched to any gene: 8. The CDR3 is 15 residues long. CDR3 region: CASSAYRGWDSPLHF. CDR3 nucleotides: TGTGCCAGCAGTGCCTACAGGGGTTGGGATTCACCCCTCCACTTT.

The CDR3 loop reads CASSPTIASGNTIYF. DNA for the CDR3: TGTGCCAGCTCACCAACTATCGCCTCTGGAAACACCATATATTTT. The V and J genes are TRBV18 and TRBJ1-3; D gene unclear. Germline V gene data show CDR1 as KGHSH and CDR2 as LQKENI. Trimming stripped 2 bases from V and 0 bases from J, with 8 bases between. The CDR3 consists of 15 residues. The full variable domain, completed using reference TRBV18 and TRBJ1-3, is NAGVMQNPRHLVRRRGQEARLRCSPMKGHSHVYWYRQLPEEGLKFMVYLQKENIIDESGMPKERFSAEFPKEGPSILRIQQVVRGDSAAYFCASSPTIASGNTIYFGEGSWLTVV.

This clonotype was detected a few times. The chain has TRBV2 and TRBJ2-3, with TRBD1 identical over 8 bases. Trimming took 8 bases from V and 8 from J; bases not matched to a gene: 15. This CDR3 spans 15 amino acids. Germline CDR1 is SNHLY and CDR2 is FYNNEI. For the CDR3, the DNA is TGTGCCAGCCAAACCGGGACAGGATCTCCTTTTACGCAGTATTTT. It translates to CASQTGTGSPFTQYF.

This chain connects TRBV28 to TRBJ2-3; D is ambiguous. Trimming took 0 bases from V and 1 from J, leaving 8 bases between them. Germline values: CDR1 MDHEN, CDR2 SYDVKM. The CDR3 runs 15 residues. The CDR3 is CASSLWESGTDTQYF. As DNA, the CDR3 is TGTGCCAGCAGTTTATGGGAGAGCGGCACAGATACGCAGTATTTT.

There are many counts of this clonotype. V gene TRBV5-8 combines with J gene TRBJ2-3; 13 nucleotides agree with TRBD2. The V gene end was trimmed by 4 bases and the J gene end by 3 bases; junction bases not matched to a gene: 5. The CDR3 sequence is 16 residues long. Germline CDR1 is SGHTS and CDR2 is YDEGEE. In nucleotides, the CDR3 is TGTGCCAGCAGCACCGGACTAGCGGGAGTTACAGATACGCAGTATTTT. Its translation: CASSTGLAGVTDTQYF. Full variable domain (rest looked up from reference TRBV5-8 and TRBJ2-3): EAGVTQSPTHLIKTRGQQATLRCSPISGHTSVYWYQQALGLGLQFLLWYDEGEERNRGNFPPRFSGRQFPNYSSELNVNALELEDSALYLCASSTGLAGVTDTQYFGPGTRLTVL.

This clonotype was counted a few times. The rearrangement links TRBV19 to TRBJ2-7; TRBD1 matches at 10 bases. CDR1 is LNHDA, CDR2 SQIVND, per germline (reference sequence). This CDR3 is 14 amino acids long. V was pared by 5 bases and J by 3 bases, with 4 bases of the junction left unmatched. The CDR3 DNA reads as TGTGCCAGTAGTCACCGGGACAGGGGCTACGAGCAGTACTTC. Encoded protein: CASSHRDRGYEQYF.

The chain recombines TRBV10-3 with TRBJ2-5; TRBD1 aligns across 8 bases. Unmatched junction bases numbered 6, after V lost 11 bases and J lost 4 bases. The CDR3 is 12 amino acids. Germline CDR1 is ENHRY and CDR2 is SYGVKD. CDR3 amino acids: CASGQGPETQYF. The CDR3 DNA follows: TGTGCCTCCGGACAGGGCCCAGAGACCCAGTACTTC.

V is TRBV25-1 and J is TRBJ2-3; perhaps TRBD2 as D (6 bases). CDR1 is MGHDK, CDR2 SYGVNS, per germline. V lost 0 bases and J 4 bases, leaving 11 bases between the germline ends. The CDR3 sequence is 15 residues long. This CDR3 reads CASSEYRGKSDTQYF. The DNA of the CDR3 is TGTGCCAGCAGTGAATATCGGGGGAAGTCAGATACGCAGTATTTT.